The rows below give T cell receptor beta chains drawn from one sample of a study of blood T cell repertoires in COVID-19. Using immunoSEQ multiplex PCR, the repertoire was profiled, and TCRdb retains in-frame clones only, with some absent. The data show about 200,000 clones, over 75% seen once. The source material was peripheral blood. The receptors were gathered from a woman aged 80 or older with acute or convalescent COVID-19. The CDR3 runs from the conserved cysteine through the conserved F or W. A D gene is named only where the DNA matches it firmly. Expanded clones get a size class; other rows say once, few or many, or leave the size out.

j_call,cdr3_length,d_call,v_call,clone_size,cdr3_aa,cdr3_nt
TRBJ2-7,13,NA,TRBV28,NA,CASGGSQPYEQYF,TGTGCCAGCGGGGGGAGCCAACCCTACGAGCAGTACTTC
TRBJ1-2,14,NA,TRBV30,NA,CAWSRLGAIYGYTF,TGTGCCTGGAGTCGACTGGGGGCTATCTATGGCTACACCTTC
TRBJ1-2,14,NA,TRBV2,NA,CASSEGRELYGYTF,TGTGCCAGCAGTGAGGGCAGGGAACTCTATGGCTACACCTTC
TRBJ2-1,22,TRBD2,TRBV24-1,NA,CATSDTRTSGRLQGGLNNEQFF,TGTGCCACCAGTGATACGAGGACTAGCGGGAGGTTACAGGGTGGCTTGAACAATGAGCAGTTCTTC
TRBJ1-5,19,NA,TRBV19,NA,CASSIVKGPGKDSNQPQHF,TGTGCCAGTAGTATAGTTAAGGGGCCAGGCAAGGATAGCAATCAGCCCCAGCATTTT
TRBJ2-2,14,TRBD1,TRBV19,NA,CASSPGDRAGELFF,TGTGCCAGTAGTCCAGGGGACAGGGCCGGGGAGCTGTTTTTT
TRBJ1-3,13,NA,TRBV6-1,NA,CASSEVPRDTIYF,TGTGCCAGCAGTGAAGTGCCCCGGGACACCATATATTTT
TRBJ1-3,14,TRBD1,TRBV5-6,once,CASSENRGRNTIYF,TGTGCCAGCAGCGAAAACAGGGGGAGAAACACCATATATTTT
TRBJ1-6,15,TRBD1,TRBV5-4,NA,CASSARAGGNSPLHF,TGTGCCAGCAGCGCCCGCGCAGGGGGTAATTCACCCCTCCACTTT
TRBJ1-6,14,NA,TRBV20-1,NA,CSASFRRGNSPLHF,TGCAGTGCTAGTTTTCGCAGAGGAAATTCACCCCTCCACTTT
TRBJ2-1,14,TRBD1,TRBV11-2,once,CASSPDRTENEQFF,TGTGCCAGCAGCCCGGACAGGACAGAGAATGAGCAGTTCTTC
TRBJ1-2,15,TRBD1,TRBV7-8,NA,CASSLGQGLNYGYTF,TGTGCCAGCAGCTTAGGACAGGGCCTTAACTATGGCTACACCTTC
TRBJ2-7,13,TRBD2,TRBV9,NA,CASSGAGAGEQYF,TGTGCCAGCAGCGGAGCGGGAGCCGGCGAGCAGTACTTC
TRBJ1-6,14,NA,TRBV9,once,CASSGGGDNSPLHF,TGTGCCAGCAGCGGCGGCGGAGATAATTCACCCCTCCACTTT
TRBJ2-3,15,TRBD2,TRBV6-5,few,CASSPSGGPSYTQYF,TGTGCCAGCAGTCCATCGGGGGGGCCCAGCTATACGCAGTATTTT
TRBJ2-7,14,NA,TRBV15,NA,CATSLQAASYEQYF,TGTGCCACCAGCCTACAGGCGGCCTCCTACGAGCAGTACTTC
TRBJ1-1,16,TRBD1,TRBV18,NA,CASSPPSIHTGVLAFF,TGTGCCAGCTCACCACCGTCGATCCACACAGGGGTGTTGGCTTTCTTT
TRBJ1-3,14,NA,TRBV6-5,NA,CASRAGEWGNTIYF,TGTGCCAGCAGAGCGGGCGAATGGGGAAACACCATATATTTT
TRBJ2-7,15,NA,TRBV6-5,NA,CASSSRTTPNYEQYF,TGTGCCAGCAGTTCACGGACAACCCCCAACTACGAGCAGTACTTC
TRBJ2-3,15,NA,TRBV14,NA,CASSQGRHSADTQYF,TGTGCCAGCAGCCAAGGTCGACATTCGGCAGATACGCAGTATTTT
TRBJ2-6,13,NA,TRBV2,NA,CASSVTGANVLTF,TGTGCCAGCAGCGTTACAGGGGCCAACGTCCTGACTTTC
TRBJ2-5,15,TRBD2,TRBV11-2,NA,CASSFPGGWQETQYF,TGTGCCAGCAGCTTCCCGGGGGGATGGCAAGAGACCCAGTACTTC
TRBJ2-7,14,TRBD1,TRBV6-1,NA,CASRHRGTSYEQYF,TGTGCCAGCAGACACAGGGGAACTTCCTACGAGCAGTACTTC
TRBJ1-2,13,NA,TRBV3-1/TRBV3-2,NA,CASSPRGSYGYTF,TGTGCCAGCAGCCCCCGGGGGAGCTATGGCTACACCTTC
TRBJ1-6,13,NA,TRBV3-1/TRBV3-2,NA,CASSLNTPSPLHF,TGTGCCAGCAGCCTAAACACACCCTCCCCCCTCCACTTT
TRBJ2-4,11,TRBD2,TRBV29-1,NA,CSAKAGEARIF,TGCAGCGCCAAAGCGGGAGAGGCTCGGATCTTC
TRBJ2-1,15,TRBD1,TRBV3-1/TRBV3-2,NA,CASSHGTGPYNEQFF,TGTGCCAGCAGCCATGGGACAGGGCCCTACAATGAGCAGTTCTTC
TRBJ2-1,13,TRBD2,TRBV15,NA,CATSSLAVVEQFF,TGTGCCACCAGCAGTCTAGCGGTGGTTGAGCAGTTCTTC
TRBJ1-5,14,NA,TRBV19,NA,CASSTGGGNQPQHF,TGTGCCAGTAGTACAGGAGGGGGCAATCAGCCCCAGCATTTT
TRBJ1-1,15,NA,TRBV29-1,few,CSARDRYLPNTEAFF,TGCAGCGCGAGAGACAGATACCTTCCTAACACTGAAGCTTTCTTT
TRBJ1-1,15,NA,TRBV3-1/TRBV3-2,NA,CASSRRSRMNTEAFF,TGTGCCAGCAGCCGACGAAGCAGGATGAACACTGAAGCTTTCTTT
TRBJ2-2,19,TRBD2,TRBV19,NA,CASSIQSGGARGETGELFF,TGTGCCAGTAGTATCCAGAGCGGGGGGGCCCGAGGGGAGACCGGGGAGCTGTTTTTT
TRBJ1-1,15,TRBD1,TRBV5-1,NA,CASSVEGTVNTEAFF,TGCGCCAGCAGCGTGGAGGGGACAGTGAACACTGAAGCTTTCTTT
TRBJ2-5,16,TRBD2,TRBV5-1,NA,CASSLAHGGALETQYF,TGCGCCAGCAGCTTGGCCCACGGGGGGGCCTTAGAGACCCAGTACTTC
TRBJ1-1,19,NA,TRBV4-1,few,CASSQFLWGNHHRDTEAFF,TGCGCCAGCAGCCAATTCTTATGGGGCAACCACCATAGAGACACTGAAGCTTTCTTT
TRBJ1-4,14,NA,TRBV19,NA,CASTPGGTNEKLFF,TGTGCCAGTACCCCTGGCGGGACTAATGAAAAACTGTTTTTT
TRBJ1-5,13,NA,TRBV6-4,NA,CASMVAGHQPQHF,TGTGCCAGCATGGTGGCAGGCCATCAGCCCCAGCATTTT
TRBJ2-7,16,TRBD2,TRBV10-1,NA,CASSDWTSGGLGEQYF,TGCGCCAGCAGTGATTGGACTAGCGGAGGGTTGGGCGAGCAGTACTTC
TRBJ2-1,13,NA,TRBV12-3/TRBV12-4,once,CASSLAGANEQFF,TGTGCCAGCAGTTTGGCAGGGGCAAATGAGCAGTTCTTC
TRBJ2-7,12,NA,TRBV12-3/TRBV12-4,NA,CASSPDTYEQYF,TGTGCCAGCAGTCCCGACACCTACGAGCAGTACTTC
TRBJ1-1,13,NA,TRBV14,NA,CASSQVPGTEAFF,TGTGCCAGCAGCCAAGTTCCAGGGACTGAAGCTTTCTTT